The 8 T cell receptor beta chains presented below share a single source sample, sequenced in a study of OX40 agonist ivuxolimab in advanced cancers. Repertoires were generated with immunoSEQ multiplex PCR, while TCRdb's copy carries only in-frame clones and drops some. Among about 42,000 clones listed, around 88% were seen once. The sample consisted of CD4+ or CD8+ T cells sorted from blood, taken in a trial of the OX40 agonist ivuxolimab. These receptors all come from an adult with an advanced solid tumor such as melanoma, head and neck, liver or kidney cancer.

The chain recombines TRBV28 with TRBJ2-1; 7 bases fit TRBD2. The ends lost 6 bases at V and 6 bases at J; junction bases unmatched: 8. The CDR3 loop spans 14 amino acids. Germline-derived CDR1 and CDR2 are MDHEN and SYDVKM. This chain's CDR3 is CASRTYGRLNEQFF. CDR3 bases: TGTGCCAGCAGAACCTACGGGAGGCTCAATGAGCAGTTCTTC.

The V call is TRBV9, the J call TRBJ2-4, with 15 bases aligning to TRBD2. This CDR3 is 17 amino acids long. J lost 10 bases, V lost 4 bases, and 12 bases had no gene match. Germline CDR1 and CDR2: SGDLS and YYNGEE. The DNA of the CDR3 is TGTGCCAGCAGCCCCTCCCGGACTAGCGGGGGGGCAGGTATTCAGTACTTC. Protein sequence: CASSPSRTSGGAGIQYF.

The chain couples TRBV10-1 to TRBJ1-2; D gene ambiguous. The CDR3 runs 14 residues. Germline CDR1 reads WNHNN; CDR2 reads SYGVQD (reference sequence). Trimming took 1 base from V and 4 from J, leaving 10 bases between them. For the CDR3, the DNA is TGCGCCAGCAGTGAGTGGGCCTCCGGCTATGGCTACACCTTC. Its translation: CASSEWASGYGYTF.

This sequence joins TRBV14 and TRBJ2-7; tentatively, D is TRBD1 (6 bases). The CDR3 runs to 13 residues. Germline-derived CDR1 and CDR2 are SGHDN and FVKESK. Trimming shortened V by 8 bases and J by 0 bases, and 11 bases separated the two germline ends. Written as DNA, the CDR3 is TGTGCCAGCTCTCAGGGGAGCTCCTACGAGCAGTACGTC. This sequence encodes CASSQGSSYEQYV.

CDR3 protein: CASSFGGGYEQYF. The DNA for the CDR3 is TGTGCCAGCAGCTTTGGTGGTGGCTACGAGCAGTACTTC. The chain has TRBV5-8 and TRBJ2-7; D is uncertain. The length of the CDR3 is 13 residues. Germline lookup yields CDR1 SGHTS and CDR2 YDEGEE. V lost 2 bases and J 3 bases, leaving 9 bases between the germline ends.

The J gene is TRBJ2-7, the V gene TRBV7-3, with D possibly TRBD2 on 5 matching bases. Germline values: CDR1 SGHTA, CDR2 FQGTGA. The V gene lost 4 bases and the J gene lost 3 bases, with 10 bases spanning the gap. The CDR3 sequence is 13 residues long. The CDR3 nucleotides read TGTGCCAGCAGCTACGAGGCGGGCTACGAGCAGTACTTC. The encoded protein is CASSYEAGYEQYF. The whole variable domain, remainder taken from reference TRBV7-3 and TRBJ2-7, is GAGVSQTPSNKVTEKGKYVELRCDPISGHTALYWYRQSLGQGPEFLIYFQGTGAADDSGLPNDRFFAVRPEGSVSTLKIQRTERGDSAVYLCASSYEAGYEQYFGPGTRLTVT.

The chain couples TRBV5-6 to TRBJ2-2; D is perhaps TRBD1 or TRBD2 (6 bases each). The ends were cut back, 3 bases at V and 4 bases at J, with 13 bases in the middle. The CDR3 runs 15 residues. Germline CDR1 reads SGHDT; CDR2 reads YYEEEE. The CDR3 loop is CASSSGSGATGELFF. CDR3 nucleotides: TGTGCCAGCAGCTCGGGCTCGGGGGCCACCGGGGAGCTGTTTTTT.

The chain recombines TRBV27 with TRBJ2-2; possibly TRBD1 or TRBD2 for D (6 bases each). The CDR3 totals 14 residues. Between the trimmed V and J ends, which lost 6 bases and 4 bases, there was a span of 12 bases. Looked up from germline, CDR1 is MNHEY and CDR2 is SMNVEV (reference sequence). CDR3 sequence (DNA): TGTGCCAGCAGACCGGGGGCGGCCACCGGGGAGCTGTTTTTT. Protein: CASRPGAATGELFF.